Below, one T cell receptor beta chain is given with its context. This specimen comes from a study of blood T cell repertoires in COVID-19. Individuals aged about 18 to 89 years were recruited from about two dozen US areas. Clinical history reported by participants formed the basis on which cohorts were assigned. Those designated as exposed participants met a COVID-19 case within 2 weeks before study entry. The V gene's germline CDR1 is LNHDA and CDR2 SQIVND (reference sequence). There are 15 residues in the CDR3. V lost 3 bases to trimming and J lost 6 bases; unmatched junction nucleotides: 9. Assay: immunoSEQ multiplex PCR; the TCRdb copy retains only in-frame clones and omits some. The sample has 250,000 or so clones; roughly 88% are singletons.

Sequencing used PBMCs or T cells enriched from blood (not recorded which). This receptor was obtained from a woman between 40 and 55 years old who had been exposed to COVID-19. The gene calls are TRBV19 and TRBJ1-2; TRBD1 matches 8 bases. This CDR3 is CASSMVQGARDGYTF. CDR3 sequence (DNA): TGTGCCAGTAGTATGGTGCAGGGGGCGCGGGATGGCTACACCTTC.